This TCR beta chain was retrieved from a study of CD8+CD57+ T cells in acquired aplastic anemia. This CDR3 contains 15 residues. CDR1 and CDR2 from the germline V gene are KGHDR and SFDVKD. Concerning this clonotype itself: At one end, the junction sequence differs from germline, possibly due to a read error.

CDR3 and TCR beta VDJ profiling relied on genomic DNA as the template. TCRdb redid the calling of the reads with MiXCR, one entry per CDR3 protein. The top ten hold roughly 29% of the sample, which has about 160,000 distinct CDR3 sequences, 40% to 50% seen once. Patients chosen for sequencing had shown CD8+CD57+ cell expansion by flow cytometry. The chain joins TRBV24-1 to TRBJ2-3, with 7 bases aligning to TRBD1. The sample consisted of sorted CD4+, CD8+, or CD8+CD57+ T cells (not recorded which) from PBMCs. The receptor's source is a human donor with aplastic anemia. CDR3 region: CATSPTGSSTDTQYF. The DNA of the CDR3 is TGTGCCACCTCCCCGACAGGGTCTAGCACAGATACACAGTATTTT.